This TCR beta chain was recovered during a study of response to subunit inactivated influenza vaccine. V was pared by 8 bases and J by 9 bases, with 15 bases between. The CDR3 sequence is 11 residues long. Germline V gene lookup returns CDR1 DFQATT and CDR2 SNEGSKA (reference sequence). Overall study results and limits: Each seasonal influenza vaccination recruits few new T cells, the authors suggested.

TCRdb used MiXCR to reprocess the RT-PCR reads, holding one entry per CDR3 protein. The table lists roughly 570,000 distinct CDR3 sequences, 11% to 15% of them singletons. About this clonotype: Its antigen is undetermined.

The sample consisted of PBMCs from blood, taken approximately 13 days after vaccination. The rearrangement uses TRBV20-1 and TRBJ2-3; D is undetermined. This TCR was sampled from a man over 45 who received an inactivated influenza vaccine. The CDR3 is CSPQSVDTQYF. CDR3 DNA sequence: TGCAGTCCACAGAGCGTTGACACGCAGTATTTT.